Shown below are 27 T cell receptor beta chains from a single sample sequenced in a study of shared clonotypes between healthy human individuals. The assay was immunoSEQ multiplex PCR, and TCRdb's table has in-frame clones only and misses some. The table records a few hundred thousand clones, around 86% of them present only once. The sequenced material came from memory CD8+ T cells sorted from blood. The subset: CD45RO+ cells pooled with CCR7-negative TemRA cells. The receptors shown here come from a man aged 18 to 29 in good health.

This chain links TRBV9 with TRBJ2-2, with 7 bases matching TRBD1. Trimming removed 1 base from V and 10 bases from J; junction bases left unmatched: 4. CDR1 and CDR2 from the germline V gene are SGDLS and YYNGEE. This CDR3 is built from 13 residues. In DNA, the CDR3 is TGTGCCAGCAGCGTATCTGGGACAGCGGAGCTGTTTTTT. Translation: CASSVSGTAELFF.

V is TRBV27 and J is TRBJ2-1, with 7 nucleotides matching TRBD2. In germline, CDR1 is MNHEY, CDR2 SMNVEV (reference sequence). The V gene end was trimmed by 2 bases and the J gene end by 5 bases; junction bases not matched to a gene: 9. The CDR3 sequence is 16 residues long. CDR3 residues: CASSLIGPGGNNEQFF. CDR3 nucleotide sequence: TGTGCCAGCAGTTTAATAGGCCCCGGGGGGAACAATGAGCAGTTCTTC.

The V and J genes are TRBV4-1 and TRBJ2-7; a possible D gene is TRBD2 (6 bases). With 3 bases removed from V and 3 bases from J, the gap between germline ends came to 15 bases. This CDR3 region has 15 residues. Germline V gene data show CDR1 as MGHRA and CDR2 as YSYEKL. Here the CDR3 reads CASSHGGRRIYEQYF. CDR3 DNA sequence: TGCGCCAGCAGCCATGGGGGGAGGCGAATCTACGAGCAGTACTTC.

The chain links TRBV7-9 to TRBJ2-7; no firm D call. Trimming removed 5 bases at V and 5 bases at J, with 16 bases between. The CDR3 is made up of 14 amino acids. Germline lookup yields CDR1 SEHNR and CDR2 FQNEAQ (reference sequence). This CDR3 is CASSPRSLSHEQYF. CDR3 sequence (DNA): TGTGCCAGCAGCCCAAGGTCCCTATCCCACGAGCAGTACTTC. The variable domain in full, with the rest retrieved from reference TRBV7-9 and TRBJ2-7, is DTGVSQNPRHKITKRGQNVTFRCDPISEHNRLYWYRQTLGQGPEFLTYFQNEAQLEKSRLLSDRFSAERPKGSFSTLEIQRTEQGDSAMYLCASSPRSLSHEQYFGPGTRLTVT.

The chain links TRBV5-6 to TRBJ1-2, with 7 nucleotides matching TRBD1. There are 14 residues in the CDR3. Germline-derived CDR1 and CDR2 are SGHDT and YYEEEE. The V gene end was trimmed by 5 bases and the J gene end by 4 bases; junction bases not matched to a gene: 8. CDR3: CASREAGTVYGYTF. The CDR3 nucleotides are TGTGCCAGCAGGGAAGCCGGGACAGTCTATGGCTACACCTTC.

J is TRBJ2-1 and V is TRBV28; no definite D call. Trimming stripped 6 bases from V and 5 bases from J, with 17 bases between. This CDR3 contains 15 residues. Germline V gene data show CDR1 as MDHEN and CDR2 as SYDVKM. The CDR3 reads CASSRDHEENNEQFF. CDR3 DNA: TGTGCCAGCAGCCGAGACCACGAAGAAAACAATGAGCAGTTCTTC.

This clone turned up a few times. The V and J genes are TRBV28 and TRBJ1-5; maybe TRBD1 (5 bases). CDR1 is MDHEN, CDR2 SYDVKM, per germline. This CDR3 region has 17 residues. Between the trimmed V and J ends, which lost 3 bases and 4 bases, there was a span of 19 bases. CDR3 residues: CASSLNLWGLGNQPQHF. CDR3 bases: TGTGCCAGCAGTTTGAATTTGTGGGGGTTGGGAAATCAGCCCCAGCATTTT. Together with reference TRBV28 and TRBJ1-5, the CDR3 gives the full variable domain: DVKVTQSSRYLVKRTGEKVFLECVQDMDHENMFWYRQDPGLGLRLIYFSYDVKMKEKGDIPEGYSVSREKKERFSLILESASTNQTSMYLCASSLNLWGLGNQPQHFGDGTRLSIL.

CDR3 amino acids: CASSGTGFSPLHF. DNA of the CDR3: TGTGCCAGCAGTGGGACAGGGTTTTCACCCCTCCACTTT. The chain uses TRBV2 and TRBJ1-6; 8 bases map to TRBD1. Trimming cost V 4 bases and J 9 bases; bases outside gene matches: 2. The germline CDR1 and CDR2 sequences are SNHLY and FYNNEI. The CDR3 has 13 amino acids. Complete variable domain (other parts from reference TRBV2 and TRBJ1-6): EPEVTQTPSHQVTQMGQEVILRCVPISNHLYFYWYRQILGQKVEFLVSFYNNEISEKSEIFDDQFSVERPDGSNFTLKIRSTKLEDSAMYFCASSGTGFSPLHFGNGTRLTVT.

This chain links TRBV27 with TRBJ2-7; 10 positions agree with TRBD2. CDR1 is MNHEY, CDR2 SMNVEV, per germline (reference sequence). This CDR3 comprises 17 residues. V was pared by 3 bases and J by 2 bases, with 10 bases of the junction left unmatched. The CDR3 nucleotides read TGTGCCAGCAGTTTGTCGGCTAGCGGGAGCCTAGCCTACGAGCAGTACTTC. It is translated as CASSLSASGSLAYEQYF.

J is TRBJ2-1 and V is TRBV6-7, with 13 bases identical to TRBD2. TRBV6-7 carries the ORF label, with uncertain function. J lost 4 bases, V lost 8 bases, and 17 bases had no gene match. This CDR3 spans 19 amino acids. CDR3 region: CASGNRGTSGNKTYNEQFF. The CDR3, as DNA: TGTGCCAGCGGAAACCGCGGGACTAGCGGGAATAAAACTTACAATGAGCAGTTCTTC.

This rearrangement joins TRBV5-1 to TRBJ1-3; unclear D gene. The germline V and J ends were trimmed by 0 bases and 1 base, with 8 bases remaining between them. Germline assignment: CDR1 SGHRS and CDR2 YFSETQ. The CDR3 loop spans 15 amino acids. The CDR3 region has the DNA TGCGCCAGCAGCTTGGGACCAGGTTCTGGAAACACCATATATTTT. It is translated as CASSLGPGSGNTIYF.

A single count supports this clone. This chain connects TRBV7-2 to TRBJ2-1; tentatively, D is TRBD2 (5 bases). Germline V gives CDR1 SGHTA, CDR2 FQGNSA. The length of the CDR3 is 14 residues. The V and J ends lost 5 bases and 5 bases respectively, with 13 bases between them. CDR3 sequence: CASSPNAEDNEQFF. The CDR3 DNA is TGTGCCAGCAGCCCTAACGCGGAGGACAATGAGCAGTTCTTC.

The DNA for the CDR3 is TGTGCCAGCTCACCACCGTCGCGGGGGCCCATATATGGCTACACCTTC. It translates to CASSPPSRGPIYGYTF. J is TRBJ1-2 and V is TRBV18; D possibly corresponds to TRBD1 (6 bases). Between the trimmed V and J ends, which lost 0 bases and 5 bases, there was a span of 16 bases. The CDR3 length is 16 residues. The germline CDR1 and CDR2 sequences are KGHSH and LQKENI.

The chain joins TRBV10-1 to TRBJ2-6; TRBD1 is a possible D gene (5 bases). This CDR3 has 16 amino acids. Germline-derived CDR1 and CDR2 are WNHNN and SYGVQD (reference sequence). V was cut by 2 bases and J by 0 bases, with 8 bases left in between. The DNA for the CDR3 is TGCGCCAGCAGTGAGGTACAGGTCTCTGGGGCCAACGTCCTGACTTTC. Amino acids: CASSEVQVSGANVLTF.

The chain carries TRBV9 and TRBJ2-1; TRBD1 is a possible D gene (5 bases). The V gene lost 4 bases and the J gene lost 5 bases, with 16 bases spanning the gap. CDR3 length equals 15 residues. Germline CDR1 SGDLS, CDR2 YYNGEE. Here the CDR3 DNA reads TGTGCCAGCAGCCAAGGTGGGTTGGGGCACAATGAGCAGTTCTTC. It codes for CASSQGGLGHNEQFF.

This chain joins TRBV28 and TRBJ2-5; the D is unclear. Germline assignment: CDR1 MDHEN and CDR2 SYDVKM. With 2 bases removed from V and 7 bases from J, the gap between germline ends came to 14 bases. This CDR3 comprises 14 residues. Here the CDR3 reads CASSLATTGGTQYF. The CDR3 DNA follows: TGTGCCAGCAGTTTAGCGACGACGGGTGGGACCCAGTACTTC.

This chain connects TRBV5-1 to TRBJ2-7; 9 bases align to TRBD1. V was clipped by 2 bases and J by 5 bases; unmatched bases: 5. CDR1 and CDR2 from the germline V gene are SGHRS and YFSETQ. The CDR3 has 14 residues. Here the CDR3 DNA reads TGCGCCAGCAGCTTTATGGGACAGGGCCACGAGCAGTACTTC. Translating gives CASSFMGQGHEQYF.

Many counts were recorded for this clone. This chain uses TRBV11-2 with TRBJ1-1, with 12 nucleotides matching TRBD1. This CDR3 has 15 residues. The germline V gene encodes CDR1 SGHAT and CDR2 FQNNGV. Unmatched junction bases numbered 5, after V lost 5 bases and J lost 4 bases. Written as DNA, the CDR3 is TGTGCCAGCAGCAAGGGACAGGGGGCTTTCACTGAAGCTTTCTTT. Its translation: CASSKGQGAFTEAFF.

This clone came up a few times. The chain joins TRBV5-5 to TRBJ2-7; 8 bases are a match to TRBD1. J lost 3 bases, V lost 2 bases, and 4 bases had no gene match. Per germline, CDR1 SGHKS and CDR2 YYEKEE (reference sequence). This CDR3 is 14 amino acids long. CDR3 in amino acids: CASSFGTGFYEQYF. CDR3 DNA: TGTGCCAGCAGCTTTGGGACAGGATTCTACGAGCAGTACTTC.

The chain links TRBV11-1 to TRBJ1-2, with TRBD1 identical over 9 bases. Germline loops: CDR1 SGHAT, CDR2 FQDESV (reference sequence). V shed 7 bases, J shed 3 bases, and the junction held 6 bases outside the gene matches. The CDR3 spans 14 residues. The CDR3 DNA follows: TGTGCCAGCAACCCGGGACAGGGTGACTATGGCTACACCTTC. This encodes CASNPGQGDYGYTF.

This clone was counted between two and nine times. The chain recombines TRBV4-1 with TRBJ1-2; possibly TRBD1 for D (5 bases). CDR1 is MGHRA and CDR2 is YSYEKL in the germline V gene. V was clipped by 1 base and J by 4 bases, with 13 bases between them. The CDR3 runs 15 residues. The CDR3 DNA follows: TGCGCCAGCAGCCAAGTAATACGGGACTTCTATGGCTACACCTTC. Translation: CASSQVIRDFYGYTF.

The CDR3 DNA reads TGTGCCAGCAGTTTTGGATTCAACACTGAAGCTTTCTTT. Protein: CASSFGFNTEAFF. The chain employs TRBV27 and TRBJ1-1; D is undetermined. CDR1 is MNHEY and CDR2 is SMNVEV in the germline V gene (reference sequence). V was cut by 3 bases and J by 2 bases, with 7 bases left in between. The CDR3 covers 13 residues.

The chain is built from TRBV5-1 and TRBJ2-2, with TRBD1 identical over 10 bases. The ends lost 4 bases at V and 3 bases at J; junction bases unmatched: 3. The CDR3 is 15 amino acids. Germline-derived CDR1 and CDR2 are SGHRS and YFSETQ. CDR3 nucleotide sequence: TGCGCCAGCAGCCCGGGACAGGGGCACACCGGGGAGCTGTTTTTT. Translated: CASSPGQGHTGELFF. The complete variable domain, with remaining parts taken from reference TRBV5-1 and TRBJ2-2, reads KAGVTQTPRYLIKTRGQQVTLSCSPISGHRSVSWYQQTPGQGLQFLFEYFSETQRNKGNFPGRFSGRQFSNSRSEMNVSTLELGDSALYLCASSPGQGHTGELFFGEGSRLTVL.

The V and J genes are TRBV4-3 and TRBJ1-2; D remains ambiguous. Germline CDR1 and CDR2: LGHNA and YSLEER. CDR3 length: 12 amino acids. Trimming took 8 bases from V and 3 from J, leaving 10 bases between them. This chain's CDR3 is CASQGSDYGYTF. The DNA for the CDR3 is TGCGCCAGCCAAGGGTCTGACTATGGCTACACCTTC.

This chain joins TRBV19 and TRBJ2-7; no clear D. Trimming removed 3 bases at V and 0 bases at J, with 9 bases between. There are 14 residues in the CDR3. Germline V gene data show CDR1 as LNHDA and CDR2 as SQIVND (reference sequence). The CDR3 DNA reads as TGTGCCAGTAGTATTTCAAGTTCCTCCTACGAGCAGTACTTC. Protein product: CASSISSSSYEQYF.

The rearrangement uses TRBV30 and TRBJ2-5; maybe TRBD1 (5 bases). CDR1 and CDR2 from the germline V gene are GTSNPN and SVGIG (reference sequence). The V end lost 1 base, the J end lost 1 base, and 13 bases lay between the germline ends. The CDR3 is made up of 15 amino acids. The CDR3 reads CAWSEQDGSQETQYF. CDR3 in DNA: TGTGCCTGGAGTGAACAGGATGGCTCCCAAGAGACCCAGTACTTC. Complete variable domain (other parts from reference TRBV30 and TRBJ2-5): SQTIHQWPATLVQPVGSPLSLECTVEGTSNPNLYWYRQAAGRGLQLLFYSVGIGQISSEVPQNLSASRPQDRQFILSSKKLLLSDSGFYLCAWSEQDGSQETQYFGPGTRLLVL.

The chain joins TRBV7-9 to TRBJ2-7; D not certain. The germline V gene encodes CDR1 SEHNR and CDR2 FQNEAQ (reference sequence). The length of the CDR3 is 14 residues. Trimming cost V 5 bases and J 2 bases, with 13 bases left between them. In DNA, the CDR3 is TGTGCCAGCAGCCCCGTTGGGATGGCCTACGAGCAGTACTTC. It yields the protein CASSPVGMAYEQYF. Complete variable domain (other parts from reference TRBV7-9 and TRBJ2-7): DTGVSQNPRHKITKRGQNVTFRCDPISEHNRLYWYRQTLGQGPEFLTYFQNEAQLEKSRLLSDRFSAERPKGSFSTLEIQRTEQGDSAMYLCASSPVGMAYEQYFGPGTRLTVT.